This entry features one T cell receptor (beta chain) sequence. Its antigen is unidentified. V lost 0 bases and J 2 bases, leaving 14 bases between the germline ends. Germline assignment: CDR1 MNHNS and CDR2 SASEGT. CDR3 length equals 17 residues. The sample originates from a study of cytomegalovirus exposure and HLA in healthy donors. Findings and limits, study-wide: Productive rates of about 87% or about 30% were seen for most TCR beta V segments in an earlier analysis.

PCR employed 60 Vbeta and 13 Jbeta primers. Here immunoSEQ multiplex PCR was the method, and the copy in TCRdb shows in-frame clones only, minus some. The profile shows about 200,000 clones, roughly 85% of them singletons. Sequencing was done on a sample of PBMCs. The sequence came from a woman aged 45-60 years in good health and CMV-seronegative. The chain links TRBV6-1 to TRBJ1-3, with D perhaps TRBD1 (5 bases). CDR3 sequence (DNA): TGTGCCAGCAGTGAAGCTGCGGGGGTTGGTACTGGAAACACCATATATTTT. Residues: CASSEAAGVGTGNTIYF.